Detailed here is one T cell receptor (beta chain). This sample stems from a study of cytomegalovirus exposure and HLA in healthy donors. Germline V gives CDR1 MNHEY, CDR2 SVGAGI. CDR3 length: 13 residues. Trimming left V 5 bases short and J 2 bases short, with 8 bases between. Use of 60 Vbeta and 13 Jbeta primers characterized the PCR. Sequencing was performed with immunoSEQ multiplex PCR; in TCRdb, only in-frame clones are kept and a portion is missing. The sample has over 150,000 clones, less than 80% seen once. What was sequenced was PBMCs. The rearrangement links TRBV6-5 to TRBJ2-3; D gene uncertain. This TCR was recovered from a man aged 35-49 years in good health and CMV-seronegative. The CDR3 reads CASSILSTDTQYF. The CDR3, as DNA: TGTGCCAGCAGTATACTTTCCACAGATACGCAGTATTTT.